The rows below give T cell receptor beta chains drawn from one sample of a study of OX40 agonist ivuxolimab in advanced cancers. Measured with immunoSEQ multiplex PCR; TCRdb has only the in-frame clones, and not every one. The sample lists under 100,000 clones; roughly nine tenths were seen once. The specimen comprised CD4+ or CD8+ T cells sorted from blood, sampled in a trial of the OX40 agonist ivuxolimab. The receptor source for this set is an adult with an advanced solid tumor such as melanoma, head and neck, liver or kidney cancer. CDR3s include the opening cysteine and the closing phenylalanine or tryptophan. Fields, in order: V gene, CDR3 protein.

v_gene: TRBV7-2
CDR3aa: CASSSGLAGGADTQYF

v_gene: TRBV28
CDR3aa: CASALAGGVETQYF

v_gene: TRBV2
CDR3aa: CASTPGLPVETQYF

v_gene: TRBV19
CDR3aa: CASTPDRRNTEAFF

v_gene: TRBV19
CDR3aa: CASSIARGETQYF

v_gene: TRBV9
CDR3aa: CASSATGTAGSGELFF

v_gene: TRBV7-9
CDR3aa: CASSPYFLRDNEQFF

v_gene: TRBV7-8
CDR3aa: CASQGANEKLFF

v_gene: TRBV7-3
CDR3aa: CASSLLGLEETQYF

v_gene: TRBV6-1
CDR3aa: CASRIGGGVNQPQHF

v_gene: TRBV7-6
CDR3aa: CASRRQVGSTDTQYF

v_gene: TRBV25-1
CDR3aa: CASSAGGQNYGYTF

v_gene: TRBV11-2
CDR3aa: CASRGTSGTYEQYF

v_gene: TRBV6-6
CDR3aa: CASSYLAGVYEQYF

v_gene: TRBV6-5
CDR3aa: CASRRAQDTYEQYF

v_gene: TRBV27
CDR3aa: CASRRGYGTGGLRQETQYF

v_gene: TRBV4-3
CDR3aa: CASSQDGPSQQFF

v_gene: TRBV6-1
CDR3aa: CASSEVTGPGELFF

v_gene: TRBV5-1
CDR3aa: CASSLQGLKTEAFF

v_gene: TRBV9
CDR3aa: CASSVGWTAVYEQYF

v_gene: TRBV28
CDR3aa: CASSPKRRNQNIQYF

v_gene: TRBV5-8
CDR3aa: CASSLRRDQETQYF

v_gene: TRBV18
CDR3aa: CASSRGGGFETQYF

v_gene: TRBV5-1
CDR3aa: CASSLRGGDEQFF